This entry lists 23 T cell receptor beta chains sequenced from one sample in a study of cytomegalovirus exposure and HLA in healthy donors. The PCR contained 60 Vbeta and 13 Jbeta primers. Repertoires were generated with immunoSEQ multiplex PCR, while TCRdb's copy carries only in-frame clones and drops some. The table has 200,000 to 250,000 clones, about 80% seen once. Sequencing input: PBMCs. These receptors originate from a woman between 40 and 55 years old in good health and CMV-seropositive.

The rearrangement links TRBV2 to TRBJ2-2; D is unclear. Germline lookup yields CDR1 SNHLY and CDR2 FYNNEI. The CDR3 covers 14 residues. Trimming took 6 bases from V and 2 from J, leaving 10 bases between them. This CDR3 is CASRWATNTGELFF. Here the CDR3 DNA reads TGTGCCAGCAGATGGGCAACCAACACCGGGGAGCTGTTTTTT.

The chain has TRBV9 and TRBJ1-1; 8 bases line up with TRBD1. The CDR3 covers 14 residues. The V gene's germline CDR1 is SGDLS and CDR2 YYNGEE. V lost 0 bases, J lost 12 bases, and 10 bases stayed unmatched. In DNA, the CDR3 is TGTGCCAGCAGCGTAGATGTGGGGACAGGCGGGACTTTCTTT. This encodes CASSVDVGTGGTFF.

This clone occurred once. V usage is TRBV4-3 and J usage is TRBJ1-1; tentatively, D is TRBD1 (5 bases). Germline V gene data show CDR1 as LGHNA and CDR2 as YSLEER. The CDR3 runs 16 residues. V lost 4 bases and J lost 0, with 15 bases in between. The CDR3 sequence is CASSLGGGGMNTEAFF. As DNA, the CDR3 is TGCGCCAGCAGCCTGGGGGGTGGAGGGATGAACACTGAAGCTTTCTTT.

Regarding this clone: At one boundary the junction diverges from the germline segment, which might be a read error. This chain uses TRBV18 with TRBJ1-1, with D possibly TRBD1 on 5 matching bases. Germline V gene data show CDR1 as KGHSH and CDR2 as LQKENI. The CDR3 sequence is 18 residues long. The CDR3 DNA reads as TGTGCCAACTCACTGGGGGGAGCCGAGCGTCCAATGAACACTGAAGCTTTCTTT. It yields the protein CANSLGGAERPMNTEAFF.

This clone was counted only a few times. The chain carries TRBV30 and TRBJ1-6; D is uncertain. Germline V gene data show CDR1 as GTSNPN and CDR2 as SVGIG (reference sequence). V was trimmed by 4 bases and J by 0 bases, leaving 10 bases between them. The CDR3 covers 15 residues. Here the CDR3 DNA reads TGTGCCTGGAAGATAAGTAGCTCCTATAATTCACCCCTCCACTTT. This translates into CAWKISSSYNSPLHF.

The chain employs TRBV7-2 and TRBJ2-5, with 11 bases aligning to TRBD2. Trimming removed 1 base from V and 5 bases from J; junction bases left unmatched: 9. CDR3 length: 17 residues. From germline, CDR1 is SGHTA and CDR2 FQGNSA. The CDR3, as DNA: TGTGCCAGCAGCTTAGGGGTTAGCGGGGGGGCGTTGGAGACCCAGTACTTC. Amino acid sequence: CASSLGVSGGALETQYF.

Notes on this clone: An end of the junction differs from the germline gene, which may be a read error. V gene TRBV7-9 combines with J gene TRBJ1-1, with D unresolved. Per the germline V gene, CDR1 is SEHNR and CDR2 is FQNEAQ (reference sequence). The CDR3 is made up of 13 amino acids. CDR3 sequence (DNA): TGTTCCAGCAGCCCGTCCTTCGACACTGAAGCTTTCTTT. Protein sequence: CSSSPSFDTEAFF.

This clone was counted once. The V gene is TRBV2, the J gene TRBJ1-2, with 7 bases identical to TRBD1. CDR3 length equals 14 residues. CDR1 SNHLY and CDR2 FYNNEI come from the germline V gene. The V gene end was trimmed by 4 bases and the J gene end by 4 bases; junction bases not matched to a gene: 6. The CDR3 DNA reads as TGTGCCAGCAGTGGCCAGGGACAGCGCTATGGCTACACCTTC. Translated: CASSGQGQRYGYTF.

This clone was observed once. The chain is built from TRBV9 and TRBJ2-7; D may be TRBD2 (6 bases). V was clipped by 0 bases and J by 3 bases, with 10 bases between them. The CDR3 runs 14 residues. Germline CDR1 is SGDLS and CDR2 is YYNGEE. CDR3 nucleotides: TGTGCCAGCAGCGTAGCTGTCGGGAGCTACGAGCAGTACTTC. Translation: CASSVAVGSYEQYF.

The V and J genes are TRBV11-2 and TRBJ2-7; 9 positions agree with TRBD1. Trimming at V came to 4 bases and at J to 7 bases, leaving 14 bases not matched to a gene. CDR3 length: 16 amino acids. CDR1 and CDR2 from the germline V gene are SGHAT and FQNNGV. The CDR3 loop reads CASSYPRQGGLWEQYF. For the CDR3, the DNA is TGTGCCAGCAGCTACCCGAGACAGGGGGGCTTGTGGGAGCAGTACTTC.

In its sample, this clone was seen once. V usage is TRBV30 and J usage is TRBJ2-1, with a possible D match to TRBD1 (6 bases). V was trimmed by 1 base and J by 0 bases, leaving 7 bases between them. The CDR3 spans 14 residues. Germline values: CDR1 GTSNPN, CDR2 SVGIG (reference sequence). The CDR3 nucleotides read TGTGCCTGGAGTGCGGGACACTCCTACAATGAGCAGTTCTTC. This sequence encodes CAWSAGHSYNEQFF.

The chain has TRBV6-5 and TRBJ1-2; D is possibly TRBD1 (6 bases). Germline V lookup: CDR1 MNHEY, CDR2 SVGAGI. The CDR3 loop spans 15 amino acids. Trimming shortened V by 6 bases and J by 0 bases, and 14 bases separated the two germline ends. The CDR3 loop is CASRYVDRPNYGYTF. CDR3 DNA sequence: TGTGCCAGCAGATATGTGGACAGACCTAACTATGGCTACACCTTC.

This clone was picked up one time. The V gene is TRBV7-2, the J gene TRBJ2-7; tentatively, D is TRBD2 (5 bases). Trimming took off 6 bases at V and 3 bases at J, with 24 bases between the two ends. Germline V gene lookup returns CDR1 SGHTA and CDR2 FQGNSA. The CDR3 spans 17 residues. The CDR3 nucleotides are TGTGCCAGCAGTTCCCCGGACCTGCCGAACGAGGGCTACGAGCAGTACTTC. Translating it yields CASSSPDLPNEGYEQYF.

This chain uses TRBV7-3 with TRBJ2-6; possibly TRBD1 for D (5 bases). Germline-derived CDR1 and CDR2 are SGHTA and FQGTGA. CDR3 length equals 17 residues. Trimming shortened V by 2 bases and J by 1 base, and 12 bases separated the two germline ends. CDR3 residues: CASSLGPQGSGANVLTF. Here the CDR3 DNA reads TGTGCCAGCAGCTTAGGTCCGCAGGGATCTGGGGCCAACGTCCTGACTTTC.

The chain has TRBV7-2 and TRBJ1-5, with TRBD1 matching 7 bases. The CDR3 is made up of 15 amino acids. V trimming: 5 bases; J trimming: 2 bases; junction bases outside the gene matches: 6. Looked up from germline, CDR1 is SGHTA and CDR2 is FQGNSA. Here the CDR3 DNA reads TGTGCCAGCAGCCACGACAGGGCGGGCAATCAGCCCCAGCATTTT. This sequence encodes CASSHDRAGNQPQHF. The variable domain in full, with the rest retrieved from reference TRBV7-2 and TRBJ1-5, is GAGVSQSPSNKVTEKGKDVELRCDPISGHTALYWYRQSLGQGLEFLIYFQGNSAPDKSGLPSDRFSAERTGGSVSTLTIQRTQQEDSAVYLCASSHDRAGNQPQHFGDGTRLSIL.

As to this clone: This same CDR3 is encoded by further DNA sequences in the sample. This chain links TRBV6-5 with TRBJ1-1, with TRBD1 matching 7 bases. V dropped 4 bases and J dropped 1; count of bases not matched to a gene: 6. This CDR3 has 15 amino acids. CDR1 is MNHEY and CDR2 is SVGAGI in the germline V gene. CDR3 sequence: CASSSDRVGNTEAFF. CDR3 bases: TGTGCCAGCAGTTCCGACAGGGTGGGGAACACTGAAGCTTTCTTT.

CDR3 DNA sequence: TGTGCCAGCAGCTTGAGCTTTGGGTACAGCTCCCAAGAGACCCAGTACTTC. Its protein is CASSLSFGYSSQETQYF. This chain uses TRBV5-6 with TRBJ2-5; D gene uncertain. V was trimmed by 1 base and J by 1 base, leaving 17 bases between them. The CDR3 sequence is 17 residues long. Germline V lookup: CDR1 SGHDT, CDR2 YYEEEE.

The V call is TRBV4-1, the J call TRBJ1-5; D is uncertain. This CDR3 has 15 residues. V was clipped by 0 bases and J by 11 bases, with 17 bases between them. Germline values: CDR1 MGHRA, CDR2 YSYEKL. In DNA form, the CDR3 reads TGCGCCAGCAGCCAAGATCCGGACTGGCGACCGACCCAGCATTTT. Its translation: CASSQDPDWRPTQHF.

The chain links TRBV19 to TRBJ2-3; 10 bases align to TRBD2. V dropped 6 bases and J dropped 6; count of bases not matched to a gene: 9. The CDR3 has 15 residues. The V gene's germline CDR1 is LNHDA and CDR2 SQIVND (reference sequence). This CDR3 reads CASRGSGGATDTQYF. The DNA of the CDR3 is TGTGCCAGTAGGGGAAGCGGGGGGGCTACTGATACGCAGTATTTT.

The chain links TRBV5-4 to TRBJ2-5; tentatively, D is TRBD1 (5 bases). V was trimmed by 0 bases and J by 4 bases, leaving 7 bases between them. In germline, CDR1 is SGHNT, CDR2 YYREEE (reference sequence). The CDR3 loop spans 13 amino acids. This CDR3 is CASSLGQLETQYF. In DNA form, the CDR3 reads TGTGCCAGCAGCTTGGGACAGCTAGAGACCCAGTACTTC.

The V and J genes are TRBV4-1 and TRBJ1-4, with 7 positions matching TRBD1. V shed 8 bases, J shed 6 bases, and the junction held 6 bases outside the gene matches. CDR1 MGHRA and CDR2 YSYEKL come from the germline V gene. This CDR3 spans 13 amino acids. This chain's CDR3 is CASGQVYYEKLFF. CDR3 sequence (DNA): TGCGCCAGCGGACAGGTCTATTATGAAAAACTGTTTTTT.

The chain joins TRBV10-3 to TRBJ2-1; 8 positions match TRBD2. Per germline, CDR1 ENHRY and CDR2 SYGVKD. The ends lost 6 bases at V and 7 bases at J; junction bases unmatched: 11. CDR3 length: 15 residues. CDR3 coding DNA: TGTGCCATCAGGCAGACTAGCGATTTTGTGAATGAGCAGTTCTTC. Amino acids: CAIRQTSDFVNEQFF.

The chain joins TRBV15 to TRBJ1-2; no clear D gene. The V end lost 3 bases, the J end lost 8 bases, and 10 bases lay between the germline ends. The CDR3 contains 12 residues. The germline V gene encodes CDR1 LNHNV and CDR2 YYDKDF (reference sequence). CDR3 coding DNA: TGTGCCACCAGCAGGGACTCGGAGGGCTACACCTTC. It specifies CATSRDSEGYTF.